A selection of T cell receptor beta chains follows, all from one sample in a study of blood T cell repertoires in COVID-19. Clones were read by immunoSEQ multiplex PCR, and TCRdb kept only the in-frame ones, dropping some. In the table there are 200,000 to 250,000 clones, 90% of which are singletons. What was sequenced was PBMCs or T cells enriched from blood (not recorded which). Receptors originate from a man under 40 who had recovered from COVID-19. Both conserved end residues are part of each CDR3. Each record gives: CDR3 protein, CDR3 DNA, clone size, V gene, J gene, D gene. A D gene is named only where the DNA matches it firmly. The size entry is marked missing in some rows and otherwise reads once, few, many or a size class.

CASSPTTGGYGYTF,TGTGCCAGCTCACCTACGACAGGGGGCTATGGCTACACCTTC,NA,TRBV18,TRBJ1-2,TRBD1
CASRERQGINTEAFF,TGTGCCAGCAGAGAAAGACAGGGGATAAACACTGAAGCTTTCTTT,NA,TRBV2,TRBJ1-1,TRBD1
CATSDSGQSNQNEKLFF,TGTGCCACCAGTGATTCGGGACAATCAAACCAGAATGAAAAACTGTTTTTT,NA,TRBV24-1,TRBJ1-4,NA
CASSLGREAGELFF,TGTGCCAGCAGCTTAGGCAGGGAGGCCGGGGAGCTGTTTTTT,NA,TRBV7-6,TRBJ2-2,NA
CASSPLYEQYF,TGTGCCAGCAGTCCTCTATACGAGCAGTACTTC,NA,TRBV6-6,TRBJ2-7,NA
CASSQMGQNYGYTF,TGTGCCAGCAGCCAAATGGGACAGAACTATGGCTACACCTTC,once,TRBV3-1/TRBV3-2,TRBJ1-2,TRBD1
CASSRPTSGKETQYF,TGTGCCAGCAGTCGGCCGACTAGCGGGAAGGAGACCCAGTACTTC,few,TRBV28,TRBJ2-5,TRBD2
CASTHRDRGLGTQYF,TGTGCCAGCACCCACCGGGACAGGGGACTGGGTACGCAGTATTTT,NA,TRBV27,TRBJ2-3,TRBD1
CASSKGQGGQDEKLFF,TGTGCCAGCAGCAAAGGGCAGGGAGGGCAGGATGAAAAACTGTTTTTT,NA,TRBV21-1,TRBJ1-4,NA
CASSLAVGALGNTIYF,TGTGCCAGCAGCTTAGCTGTCGGAGCCCTCGGAAACACCATATATTTT,NA,TRBV7-2,TRBJ1-3,NA
CASSPGGPEKLFF,TGTGCCAGCAGCCCAGGAGGGCCCGAAAAACTGTTTTTT,NA,TRBV7-2,TRBJ1-4,NA
CASSLGFSGGSYNEQFF,TGTGCCAGCAGCTTAGGATTCTCAGGAGGTTCCTACAATGAGCAGTTCTTC,NA,TRBV7-6,TRBJ2-1,NA
CASSYGSSGSSYEQYF,TGTGCCAGCAGTTACGGTTCTAGCGGGAGTTCCTACGAGCAGTACTTC,once,TRBV6-5,TRBJ2-7,TRBD2
CASSQDRGSAGSYNEQFF,TGCGCCAGCAGCCAAGATCGGGGTAGCGCCGGCTCCTACAATGAGCAGTTCTTC,NA,TRBV4-3,TRBJ2-1,NA
CSLETTSGGYNEQFF,TGCAGCTTAGAGACGACTAGCGGGGGTTACAATGAGCAGTTCTTC,NA,TRBV29-1,TRBJ2-1,TRBD2
CASSLLGGEQYF,TGCGCCAGCAGCTTGCTGGGAGGCGAGCAGTACTTC,NA,TRBV5-1,TRBJ2-7,NA
CASSSGRTQETQYF,TGTGCCAGCAGTAGCGGGAGGACCCAAGAGACCCAGTACTTC,NA,TRBV6-5,TRBJ2-5,TRBD2
CASSFPRQDTSGELFF,TGTGCCAGCAGTTTTCCCCGACAGGACACCTCCGGGGAGCTGTTTTTT,NA,TRBV28,TRBJ2-2,NA
CASSLVPSGLGAQYF,TGTGCCAGCAGCTTAGTGCCGTCGGGATTGGGTGCGCAGTATTTT,NA,TRBV7-2,TRBJ2-3,NA
CASSLAPSTGELFF,TGTGCTAGCAGCTTAGCCCCCTCCACCGGGGAGCTGTTTTTT,NA,TRBV7-7,TRBJ2-2,NA
CASSNSSGGYEQYF,TGCGCCAGCAGCAATTCTAGCGGGGGCTACGAGCAGTACTTC,NA,TRBV5-1,TRBJ2-7,TRBD2
CASSPQGLETQYF,TGCGCCAGCAGCCCGCAGGGGTTGGAGACCCAGTACTTC,NA,TRBV5-1,TRBJ2-5,NA
CASSLDGGRTTEAFF,TGTGCCAGCAGCCTAGACGGGGGAAGAACGACTGAAGCTTTCTTT,NA,TRBV7-2,TRBJ1-1,NA
CASSLRPTGGLSANYGYTF,TGTGCCAGCAGCCTCAGACCGACAGGGGGCCTTTCCGCTAACTATGGCTACACCTTC,NA,TRBV3-1/TRBV3-2,TRBJ1-2,TRBD1
CASSFRGSSRPYSGNTIYF,TGTGCCAGCAGCTTTCGGGGATCGAGCAGACCTTACTCTGGAAACACCATATATTTT,NA,TRBV5-4,TRBJ1-3,NA
CASTDIGDSPLHF,TGTGCCAGCACCGACATCGGGGATTCACCCCTCCACTTT,NA,TRBV6-6,TRBJ1-6,NA
CASSLGPGQGDLNTEAFF,TGTGCCAGCAGCTTAGGGCCGGGACAGGGGGACCTGAACACTGAAGCTTTCTTT,NA,TRBV11-2,TRBJ1-1,TRBD1
CAWSTGPRENSPLHF,TGTGCCTGGAGCACAGGGCCCAGGGAGAATTCACCCCTCCACTTT,NA,TRBV30,TRBJ1-6,NA
CASSFDTGTGAYEQYF,TGTGCCAGCAGTTTTGATACCGGGACAGGAGCCTACGAGCAGTACTTC,NA,TRBV6-5,TRBJ2-7,TRBD1
CASSYRGSGYNEQFF,TGTGCCAGCAGTTACAGGGGCAGTGGGTACAATGAGCAGTTCTTC,NA,TRBV6-5,TRBJ2-1,NA
CASSQDQGANYGYTF,TGCGCCAGCAGCCAAGATCAGGGGGCAAACTATGGCTACACCTTC,NA,TRBV4-3,TRBJ1-2,TRBD1
CASSLLRGLGTEAFF,TGTGCCAGCAGCTTATTGCGAGGGTTGGGCACTGAAGCTTTCTTT,NA,TRBV7-2,TRBJ1-1,NA
CASSGPYGYTF,TGTGCCTCCTCGGGTCCTTATGGCTACACCTTC,NA,TRBV30,TRBJ1-2,NA
CAWSRGGRWNSPLHF,TGTGCCTGGAGTCGGGGCGGGAGGTGGAACTCACCCCTCCACTTT,NA,TRBV30,TRBJ1-6,NA
CASSVEASSSTDTQYF,TGTGCCAGCAGCGTAGAGGCTAGCAGTAGCACAGATACGCAGTATTTT,NA,TRBV9,TRBJ2-3,NA
CASTLAGREQYF,TGTGCCAGCACACTAGCGGGACGCGAGCAGTACTTC,NA,TRBV2,TRBJ2-7,TRBD2
CASSSPTSGTQYF,TGTGCCAGCAGCTCTCCGACTAGCGGCACGCAGTATTTT,once,TRBV9,TRBJ2-3,TRBD2
CASSPPLSNYEQYF,TGTGCCAGCAGTCCCCCACTTTCCAACTACGAGCAGTACTTC,NA,TRBV28,TRBJ2-7,NA
CAISATADNSPLHF,TGTGCCATCAGTGCGACAGCCGATAATTCACCCCTCCACTTT,NA,TRBV10-3,TRBJ1-6,NA
CASSAGGNSPLHF,TGTGCCAGTAGTGCAGGGGGCAATTCACCCCTCCACTTT,NA,TRBV19,TRBJ1-6,TRBD1
CASIQPWAPNGSEQYF,TGTGCCAGCATCCAGCCCTGGGCTCCCAACGGTTCCGAGCAGTACTTC,NA,TRBV11-3,TRBJ2-7,NA
CASSGQGADGELFF,TGTGCCAGCAGTGGACAGGGGGCTGACGGGGAGCTGTTTTTT,NA,TRBV27,TRBJ2-2,TRBD1
CASSVPGQGGLNTEAFF,TGCGCCAGCAGCGTACCGGGACAGGGAGGGCTAAACACTGAAGCTTTCTTT,NA,TRBV5-1,TRBJ1-1,TRBD1
CASSPDLLLAGINEQYF,TGTGCCAGCAGCCCCGACCTTCTACTAGCGGGAATCAACGAGCAGTACTTC,NA,TRBV7-6,TRBJ2-7,TRBD2
CASRKTGYPYYEQYF,TGTGCCAGCAGGAAAACAGGGTACCCTTACTACGAGCAGTACTTC,once,TRBV28,TRBJ2-7,NA
CAWRIRPGQGLSGNTIYF,TGTGCCTGGAGGATAAGGCCGGGACAGGGTCTTTCTGGAAACACCATATATTTT,few,TRBV30,TRBJ1-3,TRBD1
CASSVTSGGNNEQFF,TGTGCCAGCAGCGTGACTAGCGGGGGTAACAATGAGCAGTTCTTC,NA,TRBV9,TRBJ2-1,TRBD2
CAITNGQGTYEQYF,TGTGCCATCACGAACGGACAGGGCACCTACGAGCAGTACTTC,few,TRBV10-3,TRBJ2-7,TRBD1
CSAGGDTEAFF,TGCAGCGCAGGGGGGGACACTGAAGCTTTCTTT,NA,TRBV29-1,TRBJ1-1,TRBD1
CASSDAGDPINEQFF,TGCGCCAGCAGTGACGCGGGGGACCCGATCAATGAGCAGTTCTTC,NA,TRBV10-1,TRBJ2-1,TRBD2
CASREQGAVEKLFF,TGTGCCAGCAGAGAACAGGGGGCTGTTGAAAAACTGTTTTTT,NA,TRBV21-1,TRBJ1-4,NA
CASSPTGTEYEKLFF,TGTGCCAGCAGCCCTACCGGGACAGAGTATGAAAAACTGTTTTTT,NA,TRBV9,TRBJ1-4,TRBD1
CGTGRGSGSGNTIYF,TGTGGCACCGGGAGGGGGTCCGGCTCTGGAAACACCATATATTTT,NA,TRBV10-3,TRBJ1-3,NA
CASSLGIGSGAFF,TGTGCCAGCAGCTTAGGGATTGGCAGCGGGGCTTTCTTT,NA,TRBV11-2,TRBJ1-1,NA
CASRTGYTEAFF,TGTGCCAGCAGAACAGGGTACACTGAAGCTTTCTTT,NA,TRBV12-3/TRBV12-4,TRBJ1-1,NA